The 30 T cell receptor beta chains reported below all come from one sample, sequenced in a study of blood T cell repertoires in COVID-19. Method: immunoSEQ multiplex PCR; TCRdb's copy keeps in-frame clones and lacks some. This table has nearly 60,000 clones, around 87% appearing once. Sequencing input: peripheral blood. The receptors were sampled from a man aged 60-69 years with active COVID-19.

The chain carries TRBV15 and TRBJ2-5, with a weak D call TRBD1 (5 bases). Germline CDR1 is LNHNV and CDR2 is YYDKDF (reference sequence). The V end lost 3 bases, the J end lost 5 bases, and 10 bases lay between the germline ends. The CDR3 contains 13 residues. CDR3 sequence reads: CATSSRVGETQYF. The CDR3 DNA is TGTGCCACCAGCAGCAGGGTGGGGGAGACCCAGTACTTC. Combining the CDR3 with reference TRBV15 and TRBJ2-5 gives the whole variable domain DAMVIQNPRYQVTQFGKPVTLSCSQTLNHNVMYWYQQKSSQAPKLLFHYYDKDFNNEADTPDNFQSRRPNTSFCFLDIRSPGLGDTAMYLCATSSRVGETQYFGPGTRLLVL.

This clone has a single count. The chain employs TRBV6-5 and TRBJ2-2; tentatively, D is TRBD1 (5 bases). The CDR3 extends over 14 amino acids. Germline values: CDR1 MNHEY, CDR2 SVGAGI. Trimming shortened V by 4 bases and J by 3 bases, and 9 bases separated the two germline ends. The CDR3, as DNA: TGTGCCAGCAGTTTTAGGGGTTACACCGGGGAGCTGTTTTTT. This encodes CASSFRGYTGELFF.

The rearrangement uses TRBV3-1 (or the pseudogene TRBV3-2) and TRBJ1-6; D may be TRBD1 (6 bases). The germline V and J ends were trimmed by 4 bases and 7 bases, with 11 bases remaining between them. The CDR3 sequence is 14 residues long. CDR1 is LGHDT, CDR2 YNNKEL, per germline (reference sequence). The CDR3 loop is CASSRGHSNSPLHF. The CDR3 coding sequence is TGTGCCAGCAGCCGGGGACATTCCAATTCACCCCTCCACTTT.

CDR3 protein: CATSRGGPGRGEQFF. CDR3 nucleotide sequence: TGTGCCACCAGCAGAGGGGGGCCGGGGCGCGGTGAGCAGTTCTTC. The V call is TRBV15, the J call TRBJ2-1; D is possibly TRBD1 (6 bases). The V end was cut by 1 base, the J end by 9 bases, with 16 bases between. Germline V CDR1 and CDR2: LNHNV, YYDKDF (reference sequence). The CDR3 length is 15 residues.

This sequence joins TRBV19 and TRBJ2-4, with D possibly being TRBD1 (6 bases). V gave up 5 bases and J gave up 0 bases, with 26 bases separating them. From germline, CDR1 is LNHDA and CDR2 SQIVND (reference sequence). The CDR3 runs 20 residues. In DNA form, the CDR3 reads TGTGCCAGTAGTCCATCAGGACAGATGTCCCCCCTTCTAGCCAAAAACATTCAGTACTTC. Protein: CASSPSGQMSPLLAKNIQYF.

The rearrangement uses TRBV28 and TRBJ2-2; 13 bases line up with TRBD2. The CDR3 is 17 amino acids. V was pared by 5 bases and J by 7 bases, with 10 bases of the junction left unmatched. Germline V gives CDR1 MDHEN, CDR2 SYDVKM. The CDR3 protein is CASSPHGLAGVNGELFF. The CDR3 coding sequence is TGTGCCAGCAGTCCTCACGGACTAGCGGGAGTGAACGGGGAGCTGTTTTTT.

The chain recombines TRBV29-1 with TRBJ2-7; 7 bases are shared with TRBD1. The CDR3 is 12 amino acids. Germline V gives CDR1 SQVTM, CDR2 ANQGSEA. The V and J ends lost 6 bases and 7 bases, in that order; junction bases with no gene match: 9. CDR3 protein: CSVTTTGSEQYF. In DNA form, the CDR3 reads TGCAGCGTAACCACGACAGGGTCTGAGCAGTACTTC.

This clone was found once. The chain links TRBV6-6 to TRBJ1-1, with 7 bases lining up with TRBD1. Per the germline V gene, CDR1 is MNHNY and CDR2 is SVGAGI (reference sequence). CDR3 size: 12 residues. The ends lost 2 bases at V and 7 bases at J; junction bases unmatched: 1. This chain's CDR3 is CASSYGDSEAFF. The CDR3 region has the DNA TGTGCCAGCAGTTACGGGGACAGTGAAGCTTTCTTT.

The CDR3 region is CASSPGRSYEQYF. The CDR3, as DNA: TGTGCCAGCTCACCGGGCCGCTCCTACGAGCAGTACTTC. The chain combines TRBV18 with TRBJ2-7, with D hard to call. Trimming took 3 bases from V and 0 from J, leaving 6 bases between them. CDR1 and CDR2 from the germline V gene are KGHSH and LQKENI. There are 13 residues in the CDR3.

The chain combines TRBV2 with TRBJ1-1, with 8 nucleotides matching TRBD1. V dropped 6 bases and J dropped 1; count of bases not matched to a gene: 7. There are 15 residues in the CDR3. The germline CDR1 and CDR2 sequences are SNHLY and FYNNEI. The DNA for the CDR3 is TGTGCCAGCAGAGACAGGGGATTTGGGAACACTGAAGCTTTCTTT. It is translated as CASRDRGFGNTEAFF.

The chain carries TRBV4-2 and TRBJ2-3, with TRBD2 matching 9 bases. V lost 8 bases to trimming and J lost 4 bases; unmatched junction nucleotides: 7. This CDR3 comprises 14 residues. Germline values: CDR1 LGHNA, CDR2 YNFKEQ. Here the CDR3 DNA reads TGTGCCAGCGGTTTAGCGGGAGCGGCAGATACGCAGTATTTT. It codes for CASGLAGAADTQYF.

This rearrangement joins TRBV11-2 to TRBJ1-6; D is unresolved. This CDR3 comprises 13 residues. CDR1 and CDR2 from the germline V gene are SGHAT and FQNNGV. The V end lost 1 base, the J end lost 10 bases, and 8 bases lay between the germline ends. DNA for the CDR3: TGTGCCAGCAGCTTAGGGGAGGTGTCACCCCTCCACTTT. It specifies CASSLGEVSPLHF.

V usage is TRBV5-1 and J usage is TRBJ2-7; 7 nucleotides line up with TRBD1. Per the germline V gene, CDR1 is SGHRS and CDR2 is YFSETQ. The trim removed 5 bases at V and 0 bases at J, leaving 8 bases unmatched. This CDR3 contains 15 residues. The CDR3 spells CASRRDSANSYEQYF. CDR3 coding DNA: TGCGCCAGCAGACGGGACAGCGCTAACTCCTACGAGCAGTACTTC.

This rearrangement joins TRBV9 to TRBJ2-7, with TRBD2 matching 8 bases. The CDR3 is 16 residues long. Losses at the gene ends were 4 bases for V and 5 bases for J; bases not matched to a gene: 14. Looked up from germline, CDR1 is SGDLS and CDR2 is YYNGEE. In nucleotides, the CDR3 is TGTGCCAGCAGCCGAACTTACGAAATAGCGGGAAACGAGCAGTACTTC. Its translation: CASSRTYEIAGNEQYF.

The V gene is TRBV6-1, the J gene TRBJ2-4; 7 bases agree with TRBD1. Germline V gene data show CDR1 as MNHNS and CDR2 as SASEGT. This CDR3 region has 14 residues. Trimming took 2 bases from V and 8 from J; bases not matched to a gene: 6. CDR3 amino acids: CASSEYTGVDIQYF. CDR3 DNA sequence: TGTGCCAGCAGTGAATATACAGGGGTGGACATTCAGTACTTC.

The chain uses TRBV23-1 and TRBJ2-3; 12 bases line up with TRBD2. TRBV23-1 belongs to the ORF category, with a function that is uncertain. Trimming cost V 2 bases and J 6 bases; bases outside gene matches: 9. CDR3 length: 17 amino acids. The CDR3 DNA reads TGCGCCAGCAGTCAAATCAGGACTAGCGGGACAGTCGATACGCAGTATTTT. Translation gives CASSQIRTSGTVDTQYF.

The chain recombines TRBV30 with TRBJ2-7, with D possibly TRBD1 on 6 matching bases. This CDR3 contains 11 residues. CDR1 and CDR2 from the germline V gene are GTSNPN and SVGIG (reference sequence). With 5 bases removed from V and 5 bases from J, the gap between germline ends came to 10 bases. The CDR3 DNA follows: TGTGCCTGGCAGGGGCAGGACGAGCAGTACTTC. Its translation is CAWQGQDEQYF.

This chain connects TRBV7-9 to TRBJ2-7, with 12 bases aligning to TRBD2. CDR1 is SEHNR, CDR2 FQNEAQ, per germline (reference sequence). CDR3 length: 18 amino acids. J was trimmed by 2 bases and V by 1 base; bases with no gene match: 9. In nucleotides, the CDR3 is TGTGCCAGCAGCTTAGACGGGGGACTAGCGGGTGTCCCCTACGAGCAGTACTTC. Amino acid sequence: CASSLDGGLAGVPYEQYF. Combining the CDR3 with reference TRBV7-9 and TRBJ2-7 gives the whole variable domain DTGVSQNPRHKITKRGQNVTFRCDPISEHNRLYWYRQTLGQGPEFLTYFQNEAQLEKSRLLSDRFSAERPKGSFSTLEIQRTEQGDSAMYLCASSLDGGLAGVPYEQYFGPGTRLTVT.

The chain has TRBV6-2 or TRBV6-3 and TRBJ2-7, with a possible D match to TRBD2 (6 bases). The CDR3 is 16 residues long. Deletions cut 2 bases from V and 3 bases from J, with 17 bases between. CDR1 and CDR2 from the germline V gene are MNHEY and SVGEGT. The DNA of the CDR3 is TGTGCCAGCAGTTACGGGGATATTGCGCGGGGCTACGAGCAGTACTTC. Encoded protein: CASSYGDIARGYEQYF.

This chain uses TRBV6-2 or TRBV6-3 with TRBJ2-5, with a possible D match to TRBD2 (6 bases). This CDR3 is built from 18 residues. The germline gives CDR1 MNHEY, CDR2 SVGEGT. Between the trimmed V and J ends, which lost 2 bases and 0 bases, there was a span of 19 bases. The CDR3 loop is CASSYRGMARRDQETQYF. The DNA for the CDR3 is TGTGCCAGCAGTTACCGGGGGATGGCAAGAAGGGACCAAGAGACCCAGTACTTC.

The rearrangement uses TRBV6-6 and TRBJ1-3; TRBD1 matches 8 bases. CDR1 and CDR2 from the germline V gene are MNHNY and SVGAGI (reference sequence). The CDR3 totals 14 residues. V shed 5 bases and J 2 bases; nucleotides not matched to a gene: 2. The CDR3 DNA reads TGTGCCAGCAGTCAACAGGGGGCTGGAAACACCATATATTTT. Translation: CASSQQGAGNTIYF.

V usage is TRBV28 and J usage is TRBJ2-7; TRBD2 matches 8 bases. V lost 7 bases and J lost 1; bases outside the gene matches: 12. The CDR3 length is 16 residues. CDR1 is MDHEN, CDR2 SYDVKM, per germline. CDR3 nucleotide sequence: TGTGCCAGCAAACCCTGGGGCGGGGGGTATTCCTACGAGCAGTACTTC. Translated: CASKPWGGGYSYEQYF.

The chain has TRBV5-1 and TRBJ2-3; TRBD2 might be the D (5 bases). There are 16 residues in the CDR3. V lost 0 bases, J lost 2 bases, and 13 bases lay in between. The V gene's germline CDR1 is SGHRS and CDR2 YFSETQ. The CDR3 protein is CASSLVGRGITDTQYF. CDR3 nucleotides: TGCGCCAGCAGCTTGGTAGGCCGGGGAATCACAGATACGCAGTATTTT.

The V and J genes are TRBV19 and TRBJ1-1; D uncertain. The CDR3 has 14 residues. Germline assignment: CDR1 LNHDA and CDR2 SQIVND (reference sequence). V gave up 3 bases and J gave up 1 base, with 9 bases separating them. Written as DNA, the CDR3 is TGTGCCAGTAGTATTCCCCCAGGGAACACTGAAGCTTTCTTT. Translating gives CASSIPPGNTEAFF.

This chain uses TRBV9 with TRBJ1-1; D ambiguous. Germline V CDR1 and CDR2: SGDLS, YYNGEE. Trimming took off 0 bases at V and 2 bases at J, with 8 bases between the two ends. The CDR3 sequence is 14 residues long. CDR3 in DNA: TGTGCCAGCAGCGTAGCACAGAGTAACACTGAAGCTTTCTTT. Protein sequence: CASSVAQSNTEAFF. The full variable domain, its missing parts supplied by reference TRBV9 and TRBJ1-1, is DSGVTQTPKHLITATGQRVTLRCSPRSGDLSVYWYQQSLDQGLQFLIQYYNGEERAKGNILERFSAQQFPDLHSELNLSSLELGDSALYFCASSVAQSNTEAFFGQGTRLTVV.

The chain couples TRBV7-2 to TRBJ1-2; D is uncertain. The CDR3 has 12 amino acids. V lost 7 bases and J lost 8, with 14 bases in between. Germline assignment: CDR1 SGHTA and CDR2 FQGNSA. CDR3 in amino acids: CASTRERGGYTF. CDR3 bases: TGTGCCAGCACTAGAGAAAGAGGAGGCTACACCTTC. The variable domain in full, with the rest retrieved from reference TRBV7-2 and TRBJ1-2, is GAGVSQSPSNKVTEKGKDVELRCDPISGHTALYWYRQSLGQGLEFLIYFQGNSAPDKSGLPSDRFSAERTGGSVSTLTIQRTQQEDSAVYLCASTRERGGYTFGSGTRLTVV.

The rearrangement links TRBV7-9 to TRBJ2-1; 12 nucleotides line up with TRBD2. The CDR3 is 16 residues long. The germline gives CDR1 SEHNR, CDR2 FQNEAQ (reference sequence). V dropped 4 bases and J dropped 8; count of bases not matched to a gene: 9. DNA for the CDR3: TGTGCCAGCAGCTCCCGACTAGCGGGAGAAGTCTATGAGCAGTTCTTC. This encodes CASSSRLAGEVYEQFF.

As regards this clone: The junction departs from germline at one end; a sequencing error may be responsible. V and J are TRBV7-7 and TRBJ1-4; weak D call: TRBD1 (6 bases). The CDR3 is 15 residues long. In germline, CDR1 is SSHAT, CDR2 FNYEAQ (reference sequence). In DNA, the CDR3 is TGTGCTAGCAGCTTAGAACAGGGCACTAATGAAAAACTGTTTTTT. Amino acid sequence: CASSLEQGTNEKLFF.

This chain links TRBV7-9 with TRBJ2-5; the match to TRBD1 covers 8 bases. Unmatched junction bases numbered 3, after V lost 3 bases and J lost 3 bases. Per the germline V gene, CDR1 is SEHNR and CDR2 is FQNEAQ (reference sequence). This CDR3 contains 14 residues. CDR3 DNA sequence: TGTGCCAGCAGCTTCTCAGGGGGCAAAGAGACCCAGTACTTC. Translation: CASSFSGGKETQYF.

The chain couples TRBV6-1 to TRBJ1-5; possible D gene TRBD1, 6 bases. The CDR3 is 17 residues long. Trimming removed 3 bases at V and 1 base at J, with 16 bases between. Germline loops: CDR1 MNHNS, CDR2 SASEGT. The CDR3, as DNA: TGTGCCAGCAGTGAGAGACAGGCCCTATGGAGCAATCAGCCCCAGCATTTT. Translating gives CASSERQALWSNQPQHF.